What follows are 23 T cell receptor beta chains derived from one specimen sequenced in a study of Graves' ophthalmopathy and Graves' hyperthyroidism. Using RNA transcripts, the TCR beta CDR3 regions were amplified. RT-PCR in the first round used HTBI primers; a second-round multiplex PCR followed. TCRdb re-analysed the multiplex PCR reads in MiXCR, keeping a single row per CDR3 protein. Of roughly 50,000 distinct CDR3 sequences in the sample, roughly half were seen once. The material sequenced was peripheral blood. These receptors originate from an adult woman with Graves' ophthalmopathy.

The V gene is TRBV6-6, the J gene TRBJ2-7; TRBD1 aligns across 8 bases. Germline trimming cut 5 bases from V and 2 bases from J; bases unmatched to any gene: 8. Germline V gives CDR1 MNHNY, CDR2 SVGAGI (reference sequence). The CDR3 loop spans 15 amino acids. The CDR3 protein is CASSEEEGQAYEQYF. CDR3 nucleotide sequence: TGTGCCAGCAGTGAAGAAGAGGGACAGGCCTACGAGCAGTACTTC.

This clonotype was seen at least ten times. This sequence joins TRBV4-2 and TRBJ1-2; D is perhaps TRBD1 (6 bases). CDR3 size: 17 residues. Trimming took off 0 bases at V and 4 bases at J, with 18 bases between the two ends. The germline gives CDR1 LGHNA, CDR2 YNFKEQ. Here the CDR3 DNA reads TGTGCCAGCAGCCAAGACGGTCCGGGGACACCTAGCTATGGCTACACCTTC. Protein product: CASSQDGPGTPSYGYTF.

This clonotype came up many times. In nucleotides, the CDR3 is TGCGCCGACCGGGACACCGGGCAAGGGGGCACCGGGGAGCTGTTTTTT. Its protein is CADRDTGQGGTGELFF. This rearrangement joins TRBV5-1 to TRBJ2-2; TRBD1 is a possible D gene (6 bases). Trimming stripped 10 bases from V and 4 bases from J, with 23 bases between. The CDR3 consists of 16 residues. CDR1 is SGHRS, CDR2 YFSETQ, per germline.

This clonotype showed up just once. The chain joins TRBV25-1 to TRBJ2-1, with no clear D. There are 11 residues in the CDR3. Germline lookup yields CDR1 MGHDK and CDR2 SYGVNS. This CDR3 reads CARATTNEQFF. DNA for the CDR3: TGTGCTAGGGCCACGACCAATGAGCAGTTCTTC.

This clonotype was detected a few times. CDR3 protein: CATSRDVGVTQETQYF. The CDR3 bases are TGTGCCACCAGCAGAGATGTGGGAGTAACTCAAGAGACCCAGTACTTC. The chain couples TRBV15 to TRBJ2-5, with a tentative D call TRBD2 (5 bases). Germline V CDR1 and CDR2: LNHNV, YYDKDF (reference sequence). With 0 bases removed from V and 2 bases from J, the gap between germline ends came to 13 bases. This CDR3 spans 16 amino acids.

At least ten counts were recorded for this clonotype. V usage is TRBV4-1 and J usage is TRBJ1-2, with D possibly TRBD1 on 6 matching bases. This CDR3 comprises 16 residues. From germline, CDR1 is MGHRA and CDR2 YSYEKL. Trimming removed 0 bases from V and 5 bases from J, with 16 bases in between. The CDR3 region is CASSQDAQGRGYGYTF. CDR3 sequence (DNA): TGCGCCAGCAGCCAAGATGCCCAGGGAAGGGGGTATGGCTACACCTTC.

The gene calls are TRBV6-4 and TRBJ2-4, with D possibly being TRBD1 (7 bases). The CDR3 has 15 amino acids. V lost 0 bases, J lost 12 bases, and 18 bases lay in between. CDR1 is MRHNA, CDR2 SNTAGT, per germline. The CDR3 spells CASSDSAGGITDQYF. The CDR3 DNA reads as TGTGCCAGCAGTGACTCGGCAGGGGGGATCACTGATCAGTACTTC.

Concerning this clonotype: Sequence at one end of the junction differs from germline and may be a read error. Here the CDR3 reads CASTSVATKEKLFF. CDR3 nucleotide sequence: TGTGCCAGCACATCAGTTGCAACTAAGGAAAAACTGTTTTTT. The chain links TRBV28 to TRBJ1-4; D remains ambiguous. The CDR3 runs to 14 residues. Germline assignment: CDR1 MDHEN and CDR2 SYDVKM.

This clonotype was recorded many times. The rearrangement joins TRBV24-1 to TRBJ2-1; tentatively, D is TRBD1 (5 bases). Germline V gene data show CDR1 as KGHDR and CDR2 as SFDVKD. The germline V and J ends were trimmed by 4 bases and 9 bases, with 12 bases remaining between them. This CDR3 has 13 residues. Here the CDR3 DNA reads TGTGCCACCAGTGACCCAGGGTGCGTTGAGCAGTTCTTC. Translated, it gives CATSDPGCVEQFF.

At least ten counts were recorded for this clonotype. J is TRBJ2-5 and V is TRBV28, with TRBD2 matching over 8 bases. The germline gives CDR1 MDHEN, CDR2 SYDVKM. V lost 4 bases and J lost 4; bases outside the gene matches: 11. CDR3 length: 16 residues. For the CDR3, the DNA is TGTGCCAGCAGTTATGGGCCTAGCGGGCGAGCAGAGACCCAGTACTTC. Its translation is CASSYGPSGRAETQYF.

In DNA, the CDR3 is TGCAGTGCTAGAGACGTCCAGACCTATGGCTACACCTTC. Its translation is CSARDVQTYGYTF. This chain joins TRBV20-1 and TRBJ1-2, with D unclear. CDR3 length: 13 amino acids. Germline V gene lookup returns CDR1 DFQATT and CDR2 SNEGSKA (reference sequence). Trimming pared 0 bases from V and 4 bases from J, leaving 9 bases between.

This clonotype was detected ten times or more. In DNA form, the CDR3 reads TGTGCCTGGTCAGGGGGCTACGATGAAGCTTTCTTT. Its protein is CAWSGGYDEAFF. This chain connects TRBV30 to TRBJ1-1, with 8 bases fitting TRBD1. V shed 5 bases, J shed 7 bases, and the junction held 6 bases outside the gene matches. The CDR3 covers 12 residues. In germline, CDR1 is GTSNPN, CDR2 SVGIG (reference sequence).

The chain links TRBV5-5 to TRBJ2-7; 7 bases are a match to TRBD1. V trimming: 5 bases; J trimming: 9 bases; junction bases outside the gene matches: 8. Germline-derived CDR1 and CDR2 are SGHKS and YYEKEE (reference sequence). This CDR3 contains 12 residues. The CDR3 loop reads CASRKLGGGQYF. The CDR3 nucleotides read TGTGCCAGCAGGAAGCTAGGGGGCGGGCAGTACTTC. Using reference TRBV5-5 and TRBJ2-7 for the parts outside the CDR3, the full variable domain is DAGVTQSPTHLIKTRGQQVTLRCSPISGHKSVSWYQQVLGQGPQFIFQYYEKEERGRGNFPDRFSARQFPNYSSELNVNALLLGDSALYLCASRKLGGGQYFGPGTRLTVT.

This clonotype was observed at least ten times. This chain connects TRBV19 to TRBJ1-1; possibly TRBD1 for D (6 bases). CDR1 is LNHDA and CDR2 is SQIVND in the germline V gene (reference sequence). CDR3 length: 14 amino acids. V gave up 7 bases and J gave up 7 bases, with 19 bases separating them. This CDR3 reads CASTTDRDTYEAFF. Written as DNA, the CDR3 is TGTGCCAGTACAACTGACCGGGACACCTATGAAGCTTTCTTT.

This clonotype has a count of ten or more. The genes are TRBV5-1 and TRBJ2-5, with D uncertain. This CDR3 comprises 15 residues. Trimming stripped 4 bases from V and 2 bases from J, with 15 bases between. CDR1 is SGHRS, CDR2 YFSETQ, per germline. CDR3 DNA: TGCGCCAGCAGCGGAACCGGACGGGTTCAAGAGACCCAGTACTTC. The encoded protein is CASSGTGRVQETQYF.

This clonotype was observed a single time. At one end the junction does not follow the germline gene, possibly because of a read error. V gene TRBV7-7 combines with J gene TRBJ2-1; D may be TRBD2 (6 bases). The CDR3 is 15 residues long. CDR1 is SSHAT and CDR2 is FNYEAQ in the germline V gene (reference sequence). The CDR3 DNA is TGTGCTAGCAGCTTAGCGGCGGGAAGGAACAATGAGCAGTTCTTC. Translating gives CASSLAAGRNNEQFF.

On this clonotype itself: At one end the junction does not follow the germline gene, possibly because of a read error. The chain is built from TRBV20-1 and TRBJ2-7; 11 bases agree with TRBD1. CDR1 is DFQATT, CDR2 SNEGSKA, per germline (reference sequence). The CDR3 consists of 17 residues. The CDR3 protein is CSARDYGTGGDTGELYF. The CDR3 DNA reads TGCAGTGCTAGAGACTACGGGACAGGGGGTGACACCGGGGAGCTGTACTTC.

The J gene is TRBJ1-2, the V gene TRBV7-2; a possible D gene is TRBD1 (6 bases). CDR3 size: 15 residues. Germline V gene data show CDR1 as SGHTA and CDR2 as FQGNSA. V lost 11 bases to trimming and J lost 2 bases, with 21 bases between them. The CDR3, as DNA: TGTGCCTGGAGGGGGGGCCGGGGAGGGAACTATGGCTACACCTTC. Residues: CAWRGGRGGNYGYTF.

As for this clonotype: A read error may be the cause here, since a much bigger clone is one base away. The chain recombines TRBV27 with TRBJ1-4, with D possibly TRBD1 on 5 matching bases. The V gene's germline CDR1 is MNHEY and CDR2 SMNVEV (reference sequence). The length of the CDR3 is 12 residues. The CDR3 protein is CAGNRTNEKPFF. The DNA for the CDR3 is TGTGCCGGTAACAGGACGAATGAAAAACCGTTTTTT.

This clonotype was seen at least ten times. This chain uses TRBV20-1 with TRBJ2-7; TRBD2 matches 11 bases. The CDR3 runs 13 residues. Germline V gives CDR1 DFQATT, CDR2 SNEGSKA (reference sequence). Trimming removed 3 bases from V and 6 bases from J; junction bases left unmatched: 4. DNA for the CDR3: TGCAGTGCTAGCCCTAGCGGGAGGCCCGAGCAGTACTTC. It specifies CSASPSGRPEQYF.

This clonotype was seen repeatedly, ten times or more. This chain uses TRBV14 with TRBJ1-6; no firm D call. Deletions cut 1 base from V and 8 bases from J, with 12 bases between. CDR1 SGHDN and CDR2 FVKESK come from the germline V gene. This CDR3 region has 15 residues. Here the CDR3 DNA reads TGTGCCAGCAGCCAAGTTTCAGGTTTTGATTCACCCCTCCACTTT. Encoded protein: CASSQVSGFDSPLHF.

This clonotype was seen ten or more times. The chain couples TRBV4-3 to TRBJ1-3; 7 bases match TRBD1. This CDR3 spans 16 amino acids. J gave up 0 bases and V 0 bases, and 2 bases lay outside the gene matches. CDR1 is LGHNA, CDR2 YSLEER, per germline. The CDR3 DNA reads TGCGCCAGCAGCCAAGATCACAGGGGCTCTGGAAACACCATATATTTT. Amino acid sequence: CASSQDHRGSGNTIYF.

In its sample, this clonotype was seen many times. This sequence joins TRBV20-1 and TRBJ1-1; D is unresolved. The V end was cut by 3 bases, the J end by 1 base, with 3 bases between. Germline CDR1 reads DFQATT; CDR2 reads SNEGSKA (reference sequence). This CDR3 contains 11 residues. Here the CDR3 reads CSASQNTEAFF. CDR3 bases: TGCAGTGCTAGTCAGAACACTGAAGCTTTCTTT.